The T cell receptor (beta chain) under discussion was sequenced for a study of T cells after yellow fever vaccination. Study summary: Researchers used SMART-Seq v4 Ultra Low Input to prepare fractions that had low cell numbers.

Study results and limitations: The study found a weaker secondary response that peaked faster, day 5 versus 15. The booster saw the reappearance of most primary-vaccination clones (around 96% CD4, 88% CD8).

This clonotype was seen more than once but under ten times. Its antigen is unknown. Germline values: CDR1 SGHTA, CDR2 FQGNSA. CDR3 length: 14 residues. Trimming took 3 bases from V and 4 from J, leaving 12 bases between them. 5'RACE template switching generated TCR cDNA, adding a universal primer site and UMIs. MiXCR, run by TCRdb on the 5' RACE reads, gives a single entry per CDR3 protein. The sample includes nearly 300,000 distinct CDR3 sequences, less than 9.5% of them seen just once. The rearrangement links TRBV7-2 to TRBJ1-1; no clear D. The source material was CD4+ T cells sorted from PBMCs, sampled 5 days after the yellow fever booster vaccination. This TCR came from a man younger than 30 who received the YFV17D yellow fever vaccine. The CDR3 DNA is TGTGCCAGCAGCTTCGCGGGGTCGGGCACTGAAGCTTTCTTT. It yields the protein CASSFAGSGTEAFF. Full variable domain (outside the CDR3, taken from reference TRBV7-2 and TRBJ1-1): GAGVSQSPSNKVTEKGKDVELRCDPISGHTALYWYRQSLGQGLEFLIYFQGNSAPDKSGLPSDRFSAERTGGSVSTLTIQRTQQEDSAVYLCASSFAGSGTEAFFGQGTRLTVV.